What follows describes a single T cell receptor beta chain. Only in-frame clones appear in the TCRdb table, and some are missing; sequencing was by immunoSEQ multiplex PCR. This sample has around 54,000 clones, with more than 95% found just once. The sample belongs to a study of technical replicates of blood from a handful of donors. This clonotype was obtained from a human donor in good health. Sequenced input: T cells isolated from PBMCs.

CDR3: CASSSTSGYTYEQYF. CDR3 DNA: TGTGCCAGCAGCTCGACTAGCGGTTATACCTACGAGCAGTACTTC. The chain couples TRBV5-4 to TRBJ2-7; 9 nucleotides align to TRBD2. The V segment lost 3 bases and the J segment 2 bases; nucleotides outside the gene matches: 6. Germline V gene sequence: CDR1 SGHNT, CDR2 YYREEE (reference sequence). The CDR3 consists of 15 residues.